This TCR beta chain was identified during a study of shared clonotypes between healthy human individuals. As for this clone: The identical CDR3 is also encoded by other nucleotide sequences in the sample.

Germline assignment: CDR1 MNHEY and CDR2 SMNVEV (reference sequence). The CDR3 covers 15 residues. Trimming removed 3 bases from V and 4 bases from J; junction bases left unmatched: 6. Sequencing used immunoSEQ multiplex PCR; TCRdb keeps in-frame clones, though not all of them. The sample has approximately 2.5 million clones, roughly 93% seen once. Sequencing was done on a sample of naive CD4+ T cells from PBMCs. Subset reported: CD45RA+ positively selected. The chain has TRBV27 and TRBJ1-3; 7 positions agree with TRBD1. The clonotype was recovered from a man aged 18 to 30 in good health. Some clones in this sample may be carry-over from other donors' samples. The DNA for the CDR3 is TGTGCCAGCAGTTTTACAGGGGCTTCCGGAAACACCATATATTTT. Its translation: CASSFTGASGNTIYF.